One sample yielded the 10 T cell receptor beta chains listed below, sequenced in a study of blood T cell repertoires in COVID-19. Only in-frame clones appear in the TCRdb table, and some are missing; sequencing was by immunoSEQ multiplex PCR. In the table there are some 100,000 clones, approximately 86% of which are singletons. Material: PBMCs or T cells enriched from blood (not recorded which). The receptors come from a woman between 50 and 59 years old who had recovered from COVID-19.

The rearrangement uses TRBV5-4 and TRBJ1-2; D is possibly TRBD1 (5 bases). Germline lookup yields CDR1 SGHNT and CDR2 YYREEE (reference sequence). Trimming left V 5 bases short and J 8 bases short, with 25 bases between. The CDR3 length is 16 residues. Here the CDR3 reads CASSPGVWGALGGYTF. The CDR3 region has the DNA TGTGCCAGCAGTCCGGGTGTTTGGGGCGCGTTGGGAGGCTACACCTTC.

This clone appeared once. J is TRBJ1-5 and V is TRBV19, with a possible D match to TRBD1 (5 bases). V was clipped by 3 bases and J by 2 bases, with 11 bases between them. CDR1 is LNHDA and CDR2 is SQIVND in the germline V gene (reference sequence). The CDR3 sequence is 15 residues long. The CDR3 bases are TGTGCCAGTAGTATCTCGGGGGTTGGCAATCAGCCCCAGCATTTT. Its protein is CASSISGVGNQPQHF. Supplemented by reference TRBV19 and TRBJ1-5, the full variable domain reads DGGITQSPKYLFRKEGQNVTLSCEQNLNHDAMYWYRQDPGQGLRLIYYSQIVNDFQKGDIAEGYSVSREKKESFPLTVTSAQKNPTAFYLCASSISGVGNQPQHFGDGTRLSIL.

The genes are TRBV4-2 and TRBJ2-5; 11 bases map to TRBD2. Germline lookup yields CDR1 LGHNA and CDR2 YNFKEQ. J gave up 0 bases and V 6 bases, and 3 bases lay outside the gene matches. The CDR3 spans 15 residues. The CDR3 nucleotides read TGTGCCAGCAGTCCGGGACTAGCGGACCAAGAGACCCAGTACTTC. Residues: CASSPGLADQETQYF.

In this sample, this clone turned up a few times. The rearrangement uses TRBV5-6 and TRBJ2-7, with TRBD2 as a possible D gene (6 bases). CDR1 is SGHDT and CDR2 is YYEEEE in the germline V gene. The CDR3 totals 15 residues. The ends were cut back, 4 bases at V and 3 bases at J, with 17 bases in the middle. CDR3 DNA sequence: TGTGCCAGCAGCCCGCCGGTAACTAGCTACTACGAGCAGTACTTC. As protein: CASSPPVTSYYEQYF.

The rearrangement links TRBV27 to TRBJ2-7, with TRBD2 matching over 7 bases. V was clipped by 5 bases and J by 2 bases; unmatched bases: 6. The germline gives CDR1 MNHEY, CDR2 SMNVEV (reference sequence). The CDR3 sequence is 14 residues long. CDR3 loop: CASSPAGTTYEQYF. The CDR3 DNA sequence: TGTGCCAGCAGTCCCGCCGGGACTACCTACGAGCAGTACTTC.

The rearrangement uses TRBV4-1 and TRBJ2-7, with 14 bases aligning to TRBD2. This CDR3 is built from 15 residues. CDR1 is MGHRA and CDR2 is YSYEKL in the germline V gene. CDR3 protein: CASARGTSGGGQQYF. CDR3 nucleotides: TGCGCGTCAGCACGCGGGACTAGCGGGGGAGGGCAGCAGTACTTC.

As DNA, the CDR3 is TGTGCCAGCAGTGACATGGACTACGAGCAGTACTTC. Translating gives CASSDMDYEQYF. The chain is built from TRBV28 and TRBJ2-7; D not certain. Germline values: CDR1 MDHEN, CDR2 SYDVKM. This CDR3 comprises 12 residues. The germline V and J ends were trimmed by 5 bases and 3 bases, with 8 bases remaining between them.

The gene calls are TRBV9 and TRBJ1-5; possible D gene TRBD1, 6 bases. V lost 0 bases, J lost 1 base, and 14 bases lay in between. Germline V CDR1 and CDR2: SGDLS, YYNGEE. The CDR3 runs 17 residues. The CDR3 nucleotides are TGTGCCAGCAGCGTAGAGGGGGGGTCATGGAGCAATCAGCCCCAGCATTTT. Amino acids: CASSVEGGSWSNQPQHF.

This clone was picked up a small number of times. The chain recombines TRBV19 with TRBJ1-5; the D gene is possibly TRBD1 (5 bases). V lost 3 bases and J 11 bases, leaving 14 bases between the germline ends. Germline values: CDR1 LNHDA, CDR2 SQIVND (reference sequence). This CDR3 region has 13 residues. This CDR3 reads CASSMEGLTSQHF. The CDR3 nucleotides are TGTGCCAGTAGTATGGAGGGGTTAACGTCCCAGCATTTT.

The chain uses TRBV19 and TRBJ1-1; TRBD1 matches at 8 bases. The V segment lost 4 bases and the J segment 1 base; nucleotides outside the gene matches: 2. The length of the CDR3 is 14 residues. In germline, CDR1 is LNHDA, CDR2 SQIVND (reference sequence). CDR3 DNA: TGTGCCAGTAGTAACAGGGGGAGGAACACTGAAGCTTTCTTT. It specifies CASSNRGRNTEAFF.